The 2 T cell receptor beta chains listed next were all sequenced from one sample in a study of cytomegalovirus exposure and HLA in healthy donors. 13 Jbeta primers and 60 Vbeta primers were used for the PCR. TCRdb's copy holds only in-frame clones and misses some; the assay was immunoSEQ multiplex PCR. The sample shows about 140,000 clones, around 79% of them seen only once. The source material was PBMCs. Receptors were obtained from a man aged 18-30 years in good health and CMV-seronegative.

Remarks on this clone: An end of the junction does not agree with germline; a read error may underlie this. This chain connects TRBV9 to TRBJ1-2; TRBD1 is a possible D gene (5 bases). The CDR3 consists of 15 residues. Germline V gives CDR1 SGDLS, CDR2 YYNGEE. The CDR3 loop is CASSVMAGPNYGYAF. CDR3 DNA: TGTGCCAGCAGCGTAATGGCAGGGCCTAACTATGGCTACGCCTTC. Using reference TRBV9 and TRBJ1-2 for the parts outside the CDR3, the full variable domain is DSGVTQTPKHLITATGQRVTLRCSPRSGDLSVYWYQQSLDQGLQFLIQYYNGEERAKGNILERFSAQQFPDLHSELNLSSLELGDSALYFCASSVMAGPNYGYAFGSGTRLTVV.

V gene TRBV7-2 combines with J gene TRBJ2-7; 9 bases are a match to TRBD1. The length of the CDR3 is 14 residues. Germline V CDR1 and CDR2: SGHTA, FQGNSA. The trim removed 1 base at V and 6 bases at J, leaving 4 bases unmatched. The CDR3 nucleotides read TGTGCCAGCAGCTTAGGGGACAGGGCTTTCGAGCAGTACTTC. Protein sequence: CASSLGDRAFEQYF.